The 13 T cell receptor beta chains reported below all come from one sample, sequenced in a study of T cell repertoires in cytomegalovirus infection (dated by TCRdb to between 2017 and 2020). The instrument was an Illumina HiSeq 1500. The public reads were reanalyzed by TCRdb: fastp trimming at Q25, MiXCR alignment, in-frame beta chains only. All rows with the same CDR3 protein become a single entry with the most common DNA and genes. For this sample there are approximately 120,000 distinct CDR3 sequences; 32% appear just once. Together, the top ten hold around three fifths of the sample. What this sample's treatment or condition label stands for: in vitro stimulation with specific CMV peptide epitopes to enrich CMV-specific T cells. Antigens of these TCRs are unknown. The specimen was CD8+ T cells from cultured PBMCs, collected from culture after CMV antigen stimulation. The source is a human donor in good health (CMV status not recorded). Some clones in this sample may be carry-over from other donors' samples.

This clonotype has more than one count but fewer than ten. This chain joins TRBV4-2 and TRBJ2-5; D remains unclear. The ends were cut back, 1 base at V and 1 base at J, with 10 bases in the middle. Germline CDR1 LGHNA, CDR2 YNFKEQ. CDR3 length: 15 residues. CDR3 nucleotides: TGTGCCAGCAGCCAAGCGCCGACTCTCCAAGAGACCCAGTACTTC. Translated, it gives CASSQAPTLQETQYF.

This rearrangement joins TRBV4-1 to TRBJ1-1; TRBD1 is a possible D gene (6 bases). CDR1 is MGHRA, CDR2 YSYEKL, per germline. The CDR3 totals 15 residues. The V end was cut by 3 bases, the J end by 1 base, with 12 bases between. The CDR3 is CASSHWTATNTEAFF. For the CDR3, the DNA is TGCGCCAGCAGCCATTGGACAGCCACGAACACTGAAGCTTTCTTT.

The chain has TRBV4-1 and TRBJ2-7, with a possible D match to TRBD2 (6 bases). Germline CDR1 MGHRA, CDR2 YSYEKL. V lost 0 bases, J lost 1 base, and 10 bases lay in between. The CDR3 spans 15 residues. In nucleotides, the CDR3 is TGCGCCAGCAGCCAAGATGCGGGGTTGTCCTACGAGCAGTACTTC. This gives the protein CASSQDAGLSYEQYF.

This clonotype has only a few counts. The rearrangement uses TRBV6-5 and TRBJ1-6; TRBD1 aligns across 8 bases. The trim removed 5 bases at V and 9 bases at J, leaving 6 bases unmatched. This CDR3 is built from 14 residues. The germline V gene has CDR1 MNHEY and CDR2 SVGAGI. CDR3 sequence (DNA): TGTGCCAGCAGTCAGGGGGCAGCGGCTTCACCCCTCCACTTT. Protein sequence: CASSQGAAASPLHF.

This rearrangement joins TRBV6-1 to TRBJ2-7; TRBD1 aligns across 10 bases. This CDR3 has 16 residues. The V and J ends lost 5 bases and 4 bases, in that order; junction bases with no gene match: 11. Germline values: CDR1 MNHNS, CDR2 SASEGT. CDR3 in amino acids: CASSFEPGQGIYEQYF. DNA of the CDR3: TGTGCCAGCAGTTTCGAACCGGGACAGGGGATATACGAGCAGTACTTC.

This clonotype came up many times. The rearrangement uses TRBV7-2 and TRBJ2-5; either TRBD1 or TRBD2 may fit D (5 bases each). Trimming stripped 5 bases from V and 4 bases from J, with 23 bases between. CDR3 length equals 17 residues. The germline gives CDR1 SGHTA, CDR2 FQGNSA. The CDR3 coding sequence is TGTGCCAGCAGCCCAGTAGACATCCTGAGGGGTCGAGAGACCCAGTACTTC. Translated, it gives CASSPVDILRGRETQYF.

V and J are TRBV2 and TRBJ2-4; 7 positions match TRBD2. The CDR3 spans 13 residues. V gave up 8 bases and J gave up 5 bases; unmatched junction bases: 6. CDR1 SNHLY and CDR2 FYNNEI come from the germline V gene. The CDR3 bases are TGTGCCAGCGCGAGCGGGGCCCAAAACATTCAGTACTTC. Its protein product is CASASGAQNIQYF. Using reference TRBV2 and TRBJ2-4 for the parts outside the CDR3, the full variable domain is EPEVTQTPSHQVTQMGQEVILRCVPISNHLYFYWYRQILGQKVEFLVSFYNNEISEKSEIFDDQFSVERPDGSNFTLKIRSTKLEDSAMYFCASASGAQNIQYFGAGTRLSVL.

The chain uses TRBV4-1 and TRBJ2-7, with 9 bases identical to TRBD1. Germline CDR1 and CDR2: MGHRA and YSYEKL. This CDR3 has 16 amino acids. The junction had 4 bases not matched to a gene; V was cut back by 1 base and J by 0 bases. The CDR3 sequence is CASSQVGQGPSYEQYF. In DNA, the CDR3 is TGCGCCAGCAGCCAAGTGGGACAGGGCCCCTCCTACGAGCAGTACTTC.

A note on this clonotype: The junction does not match germline at one end; this may be a read error. The chain employs TRBV7-8 and TRBJ2-1; 10 bases are a match to TRBD2. CDR3 length: 16 residues. Germline-derived CDR1 and CDR2 are SGHVS and FQNEAQ. This CDR3 reads CVSSLNVAGGYNEQFF. CDR3 DNA: TGTGTCAGCAGCTTAAATGTAGCGGGGGGATACAATGAGCAGTTCTTC. Looking up the rest from reference TRBV7-8 and TRBJ2-1 gives the full variable domain: GAGVSQSPRYKVAKRGQDVALRCDPISGHVSLFWYQQALGQGPEFLTYFQNEAQLDKSGLPSDRFFAERPEGSVSTLKIQRTQQEDSAVYLCVSSLNVAGGYNEQFFGPGTRLTVL.

V gene TRBV27 combines with J gene TRBJ2-7, with D unclear. Trimming stripped 6 bases from V and 2 bases from J, with 14 bases between. Germline values: CDR1 MNHEY, CDR2 SMNVEV (reference sequence). The CDR3 contains 14 residues. The CDR3 is CASRLYLNTYEQYF. CDR3 DNA: TGTGCCAGCAGACTCTACTTAAACACCTACGAGCAGTACTTC.

This sequence joins TRBV6-1 and TRBJ2-1, with 8 bases identical to TRBD1. Germline CDR1 and CDR2: MNHNS and SASEGT. This CDR3 has 14 amino acids. The junction had 4 bases not matched to a gene; V was cut back by 2 bases and J by 7 bases. The CDR3 coding sequence is TGTGCCAGCAGTGAACAGGGGGCCTGGAATGAGCAGTTCTTC. Translating it yields CASSEQGAWNEQFF.

This clonotype was observed a few times. The chain carries TRBV6-2 or TRBV6-3 and TRBJ2-7; weak D call: TRBD2 (7 bases). The V gene lost 2 bases and the J gene lost 5 bases, with 19 bases spanning the gap. The CDR3 covers 16 residues. Germline lookup yields CDR1 MNHEY and CDR2 SVGEGT. CDR3 sequence: CASSYRGGGATHEQYF. Written as DNA, the CDR3 is TGTGCCAGCAGTTACCGCGGCGGGGGCGCGACCCACGAGCAGTACTTC.

The table lists this clonotype with many counts. This chain links TRBV7-6 with TRBJ2-1; 11 bases agree with TRBD2. The CDR3 has 17 amino acids. Germline loops: CDR1 SGHVS, CDR2 FNYEAQ. The V gene end was trimmed by 1 base and the J gene end by 9 bases; junction bases not matched to a gene: 11. The CDR3 sequence: CASSLGSSGGPVGEQFF. The CDR3 bases are TGTGCCAGCAGCTTAGGTTCTAGCGGGGGGCCAGTGGGTGAGCAGTTCTTC.